The rows below give T cell receptor beta chains drawn from one sample of a study of read filtering for tumor transcriptome and immune sequencing. TCRdb reanalysed the reads using MiXCR and keeps one entry per CDR3 protein. The sample records over 50,000 distinct CDR3 sequences, about 15% being singletons. The sample taken for sequencing was a population of CD138-negative cells sorted from bone marrow. The source is a donor aged 40 or over with multiple myeloma. Each CDR3 is given with its conserved first and last residue. D genes are given only for firm matches. Clone size is shown for a subset of rows, as once, few, many or a class of expanded clone.

CDR3 protein: CSVDRHDGYTF
CDR3 DNA: TGCAGCGTTGACAGACACGATGGCTACACCTTC
D gene: .
V gene: TRBV29-1
J gene: TRBJ1-2
clone size: many

CDR3 protein: CASSLFGSKTGELFF
CDR3 DNA: TGTGCCAGCAGCTTGTTCGGGAGCAAAACCGGGGAGCTGTTTTTT
D gene: .
V gene: TRBV5-6
J gene: TRBJ2-2
clone size: many

CDR3 protein: CASSPAGSGNTIYF
CDR3 DNA: TGTGCCAGCAGTCCGGCAGGTTCTGGAAACACCATATATTTT
D gene: .
V gene: TRBV27
J gene: TRBJ1-3
clone size: .

CDR3 protein: CASRGLAGELFF
CDR3 DNA: TGTGCCAGCAGGGGGCTAGCCGGGGAGCTGTTTTTT
D gene: TRBD1
V gene: TRBV19
J gene: TRBJ2-2
clone size: many

CDR3 protein: CASTTGGYEQYF
CDR3 DNA: TGTGCCAGCACCACAGGGGGCTACGAGCAGTACTTC
D gene: TRBD1
V gene: TRBV6-2/TRBV6-3
J gene: TRBJ2-7
clone size: many

CDR3 protein: CASSQNRGLSSGRTYEQYF
CDR3 DNA: TGTGCCAGCAGTCAAAACAGGGGATTAAGTAGCGGGAGGACCTACGAGCAGTACTTC
D gene: TRBD2
V gene: TRBV6-6
J gene: TRBJ2-7
clone size: .

CDR3 protein: CASSLAPGQGNEKLFF
CDR3 DNA: TGCGCCAGCAGCTTGGCCCCGGGACAGGGAAATGAAAAACTGTTTTTT
D gene: TRBD1
V gene: TRBV5-1
J gene: TRBJ1-4
clone size: .

CDR3 protein: CASSSGLAAVEQYF
CDR3 DNA: TGTGCCAGCAGCTCCGGACTAGCGGCGGTTGAGCAGTATTTT
D gene: TRBD2
V gene: TRBV7-8
J gene: TRBJ2-3
clone size: many

CDR3 protein: CASSSTRRESSYNEQFF
CDR3 DNA: TGTGCCAGCAGTTCCACAAGGCGGGAGTCTTCCTACAATGAGCAGTTCTTC
D gene: TRBD2
V gene: TRBV28
J gene: TRBJ2-1
clone size: many

CDR3 protein: CASSYSGERDLPRDEQFF
CDR3 DNA: TGTGCCAGCAGTTACTCGGGCGAGCGGGACCTCCCAAGGGATGAGCAGTTCTTC
D gene: TRBD2
V gene: TRBV6-5
J gene: TRBJ2-1
clone size: many

CDR3 protein: CSVGHLSYEQYF
CDR3 DNA: TGCAGCGTTGGCCACCTTTCCTACGAGCAGTACTTC
D gene: .
V gene: TRBV29-1
J gene: TRBJ2-7
clone size: many

CDR3 protein: CASSIVRQEGSEAFF
CDR3 DNA: TGTGCCAGTAGTATAGTCCGACAGGAAGGGTCTGAAGCTTTCTTT
D gene: .
V gene: TRBV19
J gene: TRBJ1-1
clone size: many

CDR3 protein: CSARIPVSLTGANVLTF
CDR3 DNA: TGCAGTGCTAGAATTCCAGTATCCTTAACTGGGGCCAACGTCCTGACTTTC
D gene: .
V gene: TRBV20-1
J gene: TRBJ2-6
clone size: many

CDR3 protein: CASSPRQESYEQYF
CDR3 DNA: TGCGCCAGCAGCCCACGACAGGAGTCCTACGAGCAGTACTTC
D gene: .
V gene: TRBV5-1
J gene: TRBJ2-7
clone size: many

CDR3 protein: CGAGQGKETEAFF
CDR3 DNA: TGCGGTGCGGGACAGGGAAAGGAGACTGAAGCTTTCTTT
D gene: TRBD1
V gene: TRBV20-1
J gene: TRBJ1-1
clone size: many

CDR3 protein: CASSDLAAGITEAFF
CDR3 DNA: TGTGCCAGCAGTGACCTGGCGGCGGGGATCACTGAAGCTTTCTTT
D gene: .
V gene: TRBV6-1
J gene: TRBJ1-1
clone size: .

CDR3 protein: CASSLRTSYNEQFF
CDR3 DNA: TGTGCCAGCAGCTTAAGGACTAGCTACAATGAGCAGTTCTTC
D gene: TRBD2
V gene: TRBV28
J gene: TRBJ2-1
clone size: many

CDR3 protein: CSAFGQAGANVLTF
CDR3 DNA: TGCAGTGCCTTCGGACAGGCTGGGGCCAACGTCCTGACTTTC
D gene: TRBD1
V gene: TRBV20-1
J gene: TRBJ2-6
clone size: many

CDR3 protein: CASSQVSGSKDTQYF
CDR3 DNA: TGTGCCAGCAGCCAAGTGAGCGGGAGCAAAGATACGCAGTATTTT
D gene: TRBD2
V gene: TRBV14
J gene: TRBJ2-3
clone size: .

CDR3 protein: CSARLEGRLSQYF
CDR3 DNA: TGCAGTGCTAGACTTGAGGGGCGTCTATCGCAGTATTTT
D gene: .
V gene: TRBV20-1
J gene: TRBJ2-3
clone size: many

CDR3 protein: CSARAYYTWDRISGANVLTF
CDR3 DNA: TGCAGTGCTAGAGCTTACTATACCTGGGACAGGATCTCTGGGGCCAACGTCCTGACTTTC
D gene: TRBD1
V gene: TRBV20-1
J gene: TRBJ2-6
clone size: few

CDR3 protein: CSAASGRFSGEQYF
CDR3 DNA: TGCAGTGCTGCTAGCGGGAGATTTTCAGGCGAGCAGTACTTC
D gene: TRBD2
V gene: TRBV20-1
J gene: TRBJ2-7
clone size: few

CDR3 protein: CATSRGDSFNQPQHF
CDR3 DNA: TGTGCCACCAGCAGAGGGGACAGCTTCAATCAGCCCCAGCATTTT
D gene: TRBD1
V gene: TRBV15
J gene: TRBJ1-5
clone size: many

CDR3 protein: CSVEFLRTGSDTEAFF
CDR3 DNA: TGCAGCGTTGAATTCCTGCGGACAGGGTCGGACACTGAAGCTTTCTTT
D gene: TRBD1
V gene: TRBV29-1
J gene: TRBJ1-1
clone size: .

CDR3 protein: CASSPLDRGNSPLHF
CDR3 DNA: TGTGCCAGCAGTCCACTGGACAGGGGGAATTCACCCCTCCACTTT
D gene: TRBD1
V gene: TRBV28
J gene: TRBJ1-6
clone size: .